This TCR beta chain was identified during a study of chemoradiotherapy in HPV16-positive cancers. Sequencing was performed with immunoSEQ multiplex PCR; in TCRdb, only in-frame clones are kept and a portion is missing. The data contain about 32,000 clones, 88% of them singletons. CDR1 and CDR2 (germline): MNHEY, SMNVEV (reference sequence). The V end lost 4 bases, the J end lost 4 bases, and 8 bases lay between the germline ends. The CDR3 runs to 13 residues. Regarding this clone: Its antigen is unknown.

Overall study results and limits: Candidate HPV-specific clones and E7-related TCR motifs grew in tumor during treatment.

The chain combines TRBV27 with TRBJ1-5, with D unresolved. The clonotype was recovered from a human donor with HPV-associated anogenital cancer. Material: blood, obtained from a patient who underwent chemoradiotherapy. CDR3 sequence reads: CASSWSPNQPQHF. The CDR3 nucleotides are TGTGCCAGCAGTTGGTCACCAAATCAGCCCCAGCATTTT.